This T cell receptor beta chain was captured by sequencing in a study of T cell responses to AZD1222 COVID-19 vaccine. The CDR3 loop spans 15 amino acids. Trimming removed 6 bases from V and 1 base from J, with 15 bases in between. CDR1 MNHEY and CDR2 SVGAGI come from the germline V gene. Using immunoSEQ multiplex PCR, the repertoire was profiled, and TCRdb retains in-frame clones only, with some absent. The repertoire holds approximately 120,000 clones, with about 89% as singletons. The chain couples TRBV6-5 to TRBJ1-1; D gene ambiguous. The sample was peripheral blood, taken on day 0 of AZD1222 vaccination. The TCR comes from an adult in good health. CDR3 bases: TGTGCCAGCAGGATGGGATTCTACGGGAACACTGAAGCTTTCTTT. This translates into CASRMGFYGNTEAFF.